Sequencing of this TCR beta chain was carried out in a study of cytomegalovirus exposure and HLA in healthy donors. The primer mix had 60 Vbeta and 13 Jbeta primers. The protocol was immunoSEQ multiplex PCR, while the TCRdb copy is restricted to in-frame clones and leaves out a portion. The sample includes some 180,000 clones, 76% of them seen just once. Study observations and caveats: As a later analysis revealed, the rate of TCR association differed by HLA locus, with DRB1 most and HLA-C fewest.

With regard to this clone: The target antigen is unknown.

Sequenced input: PBMCs. This TCR derives from a woman in her twenties or thirties in good health and CMV-seropositive.

The CDR3: CASSLRGTQREKLFF. The CDR3 DNA reads as TGTGCCAGCTCCCTGCGTGGGACACAACGGGAAAAACTGTTTTTT. The chain is built from TRBV11-2 and TRBJ1-4, with D perhaps TRBD1 (6 bases). CDR1 is SGHAT and CDR2 is FQNNGV in the germline V gene. CDR3 length: 15 amino acids. The V gene lost 8 bases and the J gene lost 8 bases, with 21 bases spanning the gap.